The source of this T cell receptor beta chain is a study of early T cells in non-severe SARS-CoV-2 infection listed by TCRdb under 2021. For the study in its entirety: Because TCR sequencing was done on bulk RNA from unsorted whole blood, the alpha and beta chains could not be paired.

The germline V gene gives CDR1 as MNHEY and CDR2 as SVGAGI. The CDR3 measures 16 amino acids from cysteine to phenylalanine. Of the read, only the CDR3 DNA is kept; its 48 bases are in frame from base 1. Trimming removed 2 bases from V and 4 bases from J; the gene matches leave 6 bases unexplained. This clonotype was counted many times. Which antigen it targets is not known. No base quality information exists; no much larger clone differs at one position. The library was made by 5' RACE. These reads were obtained on a NextSeq 500. To correct for sequencing error and PCR bias, the TCR library protocol tagged individual cDNA molecules with unique molecular identifiers. Both TCR alpha and beta chains were sequenced, and tight co-correlation was observed between alpha and beta sequence abundances in each sample. The study's processing was this. Decombinator V4 was used to annotate TCR sequences for V gene, J gene and CDR3. Expanded TCRs were defined as changing significantly between any two time points under a Poisson model with p below 0.0001. TCR abundances were normalised to the total number of TCRs sequenced per sample and expressed as counts per million. TRAV1-2 paired with TRAJ12, TRAJ20 or TRAJ33 defined MAIT TCRs, while TRAV10 paired with TRAJ18 defined iNKT TCRs. A search of VDJdb, accessed on 1 November 2021, was run for TCRs annotated to CMV, EBV and SARS-CoV-2, with TCRs annotated for multiple antigens excluded. The raw public reads went through TCRdb reprocessing: fastp at Q25, MiXCR clone calling, in-frame beta chains kept. Merged by CDR3 protein, the rows form single entries marked with the most common genes and DNA. These V and J calls originate from TCRdb's pipeline instead of the authors' own analysis. This sample is represented by tens of thousands of distinct CDR3 sequences; under 5% of them were singletons. The ten most abundant clones make up 10% of the sample.

On the study overall, not on this receptor specifically: VDJdb matching was skewed toward anti-spike CD8 responses and likely underestimated virus-specific expansions, missing private and CD4 specificities.

A case-control design nested within a healthcare worker cohort in London, UK, was used, with weekly nasopharyngeal swab PCR tests and blood sampling performed. Between 23 and 31 March 2020, the week of the UK lockdown, healthcare workers were enrolled and then followed up weekly for as long as 16 weeks. Sequenced sample: whole blood. This receptor chain uses TRBV6-5 and TRBJ2-1, with 9 bases matching TRBD2. This sequence originates from an adult who was a healthcare worker with PCR-confirmed SARS-CoV-2 infection or an uninfected control (not recorded which). The nucleotides are TGTGCCAGCAGTTACGAGGCTAGCGGGATGTACAATGAGCAGTTCTTC. It codes for CASSYEASGMYNEQFF.